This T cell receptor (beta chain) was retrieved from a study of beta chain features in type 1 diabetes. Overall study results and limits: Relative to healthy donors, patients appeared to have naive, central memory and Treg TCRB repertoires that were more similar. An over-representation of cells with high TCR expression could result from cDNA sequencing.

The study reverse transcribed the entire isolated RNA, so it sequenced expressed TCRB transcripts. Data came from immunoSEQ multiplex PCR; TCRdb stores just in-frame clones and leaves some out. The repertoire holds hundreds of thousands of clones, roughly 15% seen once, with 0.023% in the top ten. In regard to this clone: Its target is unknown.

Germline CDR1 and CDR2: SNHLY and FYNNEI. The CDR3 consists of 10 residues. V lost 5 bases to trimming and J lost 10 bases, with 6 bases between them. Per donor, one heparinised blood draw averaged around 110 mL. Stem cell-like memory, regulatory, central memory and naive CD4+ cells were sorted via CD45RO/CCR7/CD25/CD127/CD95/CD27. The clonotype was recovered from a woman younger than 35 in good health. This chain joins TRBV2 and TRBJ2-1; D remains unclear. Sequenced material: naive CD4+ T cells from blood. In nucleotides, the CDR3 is TGTGCCAGCAGTATCTTGGAGCAGTTCTTC. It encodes CASSILEQFF.